Listed here are 5 T cell receptor beta chains from one sample, sequenced in a study of immune evolution from preneoplasia to lung adenocarcinoma. Sequenced by immunoSEQ multiplex PCR; TCRdb stores in-frame clones only, minus some. The repertoire includes approximately 6,600 clones, over 60% of them detected once, and around 7.6% sits in the top ten. Source material: FFPE minimally invasive lung adenocarcinoma tissue. The receptors shown here come from a person aged 60 to 85 with lung adenocarcinoma.

Only one count was recorded for this clone. J is TRBJ1-1 and V is TRBV25-1; 9 bases align to TRBD1. Trimming at V came to 6 bases and at J to 6 bases, leaving 2 bases not matched to a gene. The CDR3 spans 12 residues. Germline V gene data show CDR1 as MGHDK and CDR2 as SYGVNS. The CDR3 DNA is TGTGCCAGCAGACGGACAGGGGCTGAAGCTTTCTTT. Translation gives CASRRTGAEAFF.

The chain recombines TRBV11-3 with TRBJ2-1; no clear D. Germline values: CDR1 SGHNT, CDR2 YENEEA. V lost 4 bases and J lost 6, with 13 bases in between. This CDR3 has 14 amino acids. The CDR3 protein is CASSSPNRRNEQFF. The CDR3 coding sequence is TGTGCCAGCAGCTCCCCTAACCGCCGCAATGAGCAGTTCTTC.

V and J are TRBV5-4 and TRBJ2-1; 8 bases fit TRBD2. V lost 4 bases and J lost 10; bases outside the gene matches: 1. CDR3 length equals 11 residues. CDR1 is SGHNT, CDR2 YYREEE, per germline (reference sequence). The DNA for the CDR3 is TGTGCCAGCAGCCGGACTAGCGAGCAGTTCTTC. This encodes CASSRTSEQFF.

The chain has TRBV9 and TRBJ2-5; 7 bases fit TRBD2. CDR1 and CDR2 (germline): SGDLS, YYNGEE. This CDR3 comprises 17 residues. Germline trimming cut 1 base from V and 2 bases from J; bases unmatched to any gene: 11. CDR3: CASSVTGASGGQETQYF. For the CDR3, the DNA is TGTGCCAGCAGCGTAACCGGGGCTAGCGGAGGACAAGAGACCCAGTACTTC.

The V call is TRBV27, the J call TRBJ2-5; D gene unclear. The CDR3 totals 13 residues. Germline CDR1 MNHEY, CDR2 SMNVEV (reference sequence). V was trimmed by 6 bases and J by 1 base, leaving 9 bases between them. Here the CDR3 reads CASSPLGQETQYF. Written as DNA, the CDR3 is TGTGCCAGCAGCCCCCTAGGCCAAGAGACCCAGTACTTC.